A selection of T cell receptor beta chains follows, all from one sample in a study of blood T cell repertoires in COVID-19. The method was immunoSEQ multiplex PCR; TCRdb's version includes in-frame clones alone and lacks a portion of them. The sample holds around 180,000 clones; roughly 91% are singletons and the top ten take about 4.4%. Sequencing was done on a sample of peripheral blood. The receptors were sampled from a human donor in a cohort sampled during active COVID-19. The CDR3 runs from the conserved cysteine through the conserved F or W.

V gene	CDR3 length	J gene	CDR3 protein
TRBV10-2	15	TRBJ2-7	CASRETSGIHYEQYF
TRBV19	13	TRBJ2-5	CAGPGGMKETQYF
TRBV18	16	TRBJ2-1	CASSPVLAGASNEQFF
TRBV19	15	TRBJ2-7	CASSLGTSGTYEQYF
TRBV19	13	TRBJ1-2	CASSSGTSYGYTF
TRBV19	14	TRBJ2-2	CASSKDANTGELFF
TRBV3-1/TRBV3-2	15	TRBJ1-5	CASSQTQGNGQPQHF
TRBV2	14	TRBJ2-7	CASSEGTASYEQYF
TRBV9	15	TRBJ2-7	CASSVAVGSSYEQYF
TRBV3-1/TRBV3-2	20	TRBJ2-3	CASSQDRIWAGTSDADTQYF
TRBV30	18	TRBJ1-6	CAWTRPTRTGYYNSPLHF
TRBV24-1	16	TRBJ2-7	CATSDGGQGAFYEQYF
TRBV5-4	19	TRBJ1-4	CASSLAASGYGATNEKLFF
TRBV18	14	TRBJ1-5	CASSPGPGNQPQHF
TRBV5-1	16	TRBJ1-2	CASSLEVPGTAYGYTF
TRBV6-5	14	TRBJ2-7	CASSYSPGGHEQYF
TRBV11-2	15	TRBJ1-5	CASSLDWGGVSPQHF
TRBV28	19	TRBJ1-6	CASSLSPALATGGHSPLHF
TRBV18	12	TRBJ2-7	CASSRSRDEQYF
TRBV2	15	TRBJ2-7	CASSGGTSGSSEQYF
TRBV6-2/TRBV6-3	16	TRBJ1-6	CASSYYAVSYNSPLHF
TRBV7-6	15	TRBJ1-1	CASSLATGMNTEAFF
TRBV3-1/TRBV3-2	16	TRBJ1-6	CASSQGDSSYNSPLHF
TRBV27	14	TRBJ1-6	CASSYRENNSPLHF
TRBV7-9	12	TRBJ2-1	CASSTNYNEQFF
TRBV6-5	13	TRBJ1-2	CASSRTGGYGYTF
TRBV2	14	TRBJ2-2	CATELAGLTGELFF
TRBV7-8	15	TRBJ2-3	CASSLGTVSTDTQYF
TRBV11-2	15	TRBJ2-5	CASTTGAGAAETQYF